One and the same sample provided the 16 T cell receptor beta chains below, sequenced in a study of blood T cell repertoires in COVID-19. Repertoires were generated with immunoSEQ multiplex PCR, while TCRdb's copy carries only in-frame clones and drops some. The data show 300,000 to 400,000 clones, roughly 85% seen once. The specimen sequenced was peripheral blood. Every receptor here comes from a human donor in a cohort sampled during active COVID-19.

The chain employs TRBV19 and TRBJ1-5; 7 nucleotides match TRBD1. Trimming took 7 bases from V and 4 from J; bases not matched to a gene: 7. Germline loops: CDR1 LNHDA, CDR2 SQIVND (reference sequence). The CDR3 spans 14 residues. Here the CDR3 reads CASNTGEWNQPQHF. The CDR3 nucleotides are TGTGCCAGTAATACAGGGGAATGGAATCAGCCCCAGCATTTT.

Here the CDR3 reads CAWSVPGANYGYTF. The CDR3 DNA is TGTGCCTGGAGTGTTCCAGGGGCTAACTATGGCTACACCTTC. This chain connects TRBV30 to TRBJ1-2; perhaps TRBD1 as D (6 bases). Germline V lookup: CDR1 GTSNPN, CDR2 SVGIG (reference sequence). The CDR3 covers 14 residues. V shed 0 bases and J shed 0 bases, with 8 bases lying between them.

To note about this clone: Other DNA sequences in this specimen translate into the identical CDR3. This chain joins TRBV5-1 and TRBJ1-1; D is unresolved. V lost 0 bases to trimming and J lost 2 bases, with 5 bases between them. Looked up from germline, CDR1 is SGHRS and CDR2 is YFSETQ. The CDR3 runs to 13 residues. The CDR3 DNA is TGCGCCAGCAGCTTGGGAGTAAACACTGAAGCTTTCTTT. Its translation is CASSLGVNTEAFF. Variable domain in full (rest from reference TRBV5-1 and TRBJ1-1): KAGVTQTPRYLIKTRGQQVTLSCSPISGHRSVSWYQQTPGQGLQFLFEYFSETQRNKGNFPGRFSGRQFSNSRSEMNVSTLELGDSALYLCASSLGVNTEAFFGQGTRLTVV.

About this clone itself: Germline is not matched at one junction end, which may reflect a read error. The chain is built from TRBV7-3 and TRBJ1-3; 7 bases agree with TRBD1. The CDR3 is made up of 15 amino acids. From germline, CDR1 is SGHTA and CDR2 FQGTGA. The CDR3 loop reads CASSYRGRNGDTIYF. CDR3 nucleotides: TGTGCCAGCAGCTACAGGGGAAGGAATGGAGACACCATATATTTT.

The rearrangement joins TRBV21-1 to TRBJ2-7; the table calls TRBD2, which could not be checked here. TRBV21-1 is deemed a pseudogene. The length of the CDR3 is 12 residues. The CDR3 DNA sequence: TGTGCTTCTAGCGGGGGGGTCTACGAGCAGTACTTC. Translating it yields CASSGGVYEQYF.

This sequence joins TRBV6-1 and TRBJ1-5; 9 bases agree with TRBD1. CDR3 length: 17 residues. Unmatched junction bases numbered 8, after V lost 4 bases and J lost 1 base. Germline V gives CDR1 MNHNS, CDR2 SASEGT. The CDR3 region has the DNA TGTGCCAGCAGTGGTTTGGACAGGGGATTAAGCAATCAGCCCCAGCATTTT. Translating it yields CASSGLDRGLSNQPQHF.

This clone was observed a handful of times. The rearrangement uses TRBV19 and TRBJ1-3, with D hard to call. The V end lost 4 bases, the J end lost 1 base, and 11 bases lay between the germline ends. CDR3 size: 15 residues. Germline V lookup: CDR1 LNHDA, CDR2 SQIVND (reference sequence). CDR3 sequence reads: CASSTTALSGNTIYF. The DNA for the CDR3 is TGTGCCAGTAGTACCACGGCACTATCTGGAAACACCATATATTTT.

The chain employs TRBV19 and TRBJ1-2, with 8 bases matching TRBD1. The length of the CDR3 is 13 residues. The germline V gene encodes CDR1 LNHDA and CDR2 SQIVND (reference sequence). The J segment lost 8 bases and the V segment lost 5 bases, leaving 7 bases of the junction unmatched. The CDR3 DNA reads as TGTGCCAGTAGTTTACCCGGGACAGGCGGCTACACCTTC. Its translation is CASSLPGTGGYTF.

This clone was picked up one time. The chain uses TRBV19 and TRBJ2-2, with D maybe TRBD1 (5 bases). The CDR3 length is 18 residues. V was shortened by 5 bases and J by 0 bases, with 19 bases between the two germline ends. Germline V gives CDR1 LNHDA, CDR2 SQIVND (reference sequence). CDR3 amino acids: CASSLTGFIVPNTGELFF. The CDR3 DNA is TGTGCCAGTAGTCTCACAGGATTCATAGTTCCGAACACCGGGGAGCTGTTTTTT.

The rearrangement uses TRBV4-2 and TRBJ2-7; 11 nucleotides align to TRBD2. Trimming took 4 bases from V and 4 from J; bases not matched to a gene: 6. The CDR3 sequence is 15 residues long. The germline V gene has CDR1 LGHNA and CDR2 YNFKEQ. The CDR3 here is CASSRPLAGVYEQYF. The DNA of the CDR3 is TGTGCCAGCAGCCGGCCACTAGCGGGGGTTTACGAGCAGTACTTC.

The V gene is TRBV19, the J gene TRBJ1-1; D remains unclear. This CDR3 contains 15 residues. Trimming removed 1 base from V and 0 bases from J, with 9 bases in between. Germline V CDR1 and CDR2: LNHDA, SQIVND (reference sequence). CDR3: CASSIGQIMNTEAFF. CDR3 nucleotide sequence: TGTGCCAGTAGTATAGGTCAGATCATGAACACTGAAGCTTTCTTT.

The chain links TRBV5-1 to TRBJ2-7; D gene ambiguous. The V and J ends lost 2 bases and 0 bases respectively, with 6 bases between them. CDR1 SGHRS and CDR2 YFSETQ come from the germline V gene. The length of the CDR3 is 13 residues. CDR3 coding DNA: TGCGCCAGCAGCTTCGAGCTCTCCTACGAGCAGTACTTC. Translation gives CASSFELSYEQYF.

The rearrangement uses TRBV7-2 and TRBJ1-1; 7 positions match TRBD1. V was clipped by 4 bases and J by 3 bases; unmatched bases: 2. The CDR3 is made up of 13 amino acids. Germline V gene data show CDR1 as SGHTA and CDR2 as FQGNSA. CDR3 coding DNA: TGTGCCAGCAGCTCCGGGACAGACACTGAAGCTTTCTTT. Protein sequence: CASSSGTDTEAFF.

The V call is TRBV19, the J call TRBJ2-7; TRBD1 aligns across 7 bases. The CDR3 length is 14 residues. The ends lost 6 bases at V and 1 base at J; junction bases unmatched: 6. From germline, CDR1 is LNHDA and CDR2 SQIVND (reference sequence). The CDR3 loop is CASSRDSSSYEQYF. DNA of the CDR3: TGTGCCAGTAGCCGGGACAGCTCTTCCTACGAGCAGTACTTC.

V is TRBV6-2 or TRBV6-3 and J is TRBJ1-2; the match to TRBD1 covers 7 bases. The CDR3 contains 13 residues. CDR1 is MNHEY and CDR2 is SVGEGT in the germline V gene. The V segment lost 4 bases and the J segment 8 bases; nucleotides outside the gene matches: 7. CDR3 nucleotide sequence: TGTGCCAGCAGTTTGACAGGGTTCGGGGGCTACACCTTC. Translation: CASSLTGFGGYTF.

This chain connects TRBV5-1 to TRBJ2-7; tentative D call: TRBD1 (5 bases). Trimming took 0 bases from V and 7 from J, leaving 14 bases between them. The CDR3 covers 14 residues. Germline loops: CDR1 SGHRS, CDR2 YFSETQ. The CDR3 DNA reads TGCGCCAGCAGCTTGGGTGGGGCCCTCGAGGAGCAGTACTTC. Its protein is CASSLGGALEEQYF.